Listed below are T cell receptor beta chains from one sample, sequenced in a study of CD8 T cells in ankylosing spondylitis. TCRdb re-analysed the 5' RACE reads in MiXCR, keeping a single row per CDR3 protein. The data show about 360,000 distinct CDR3 sequences, approximately 22% seen once. Sequencing used blood, either unsorted or a sorted T cell fraction (not recorded which). These receptors came from a male donor with ankylosing spondylitis or in good health (not recorded which). The CDR3 runs from the conserved cysteine through the conserved F or W. Fields, in order: V gene, clone size, J gene, D gene, CDR3 DNA, CDR3 protein. The D gene is left open where the match is weak. Rows may omit the clone size; those that give it use once, few, many or a size class.

V: TRBV27
size: few
J: TRBJ2-1
D: TRBD2
DNA: TGTGCCAGCAGTTCCGGGACTAGCGGGGACAATGAGCAGTTCTTC
CDR3: CASSSGTSGDNEQFF

V: TRBV12-3/TRBV12-4
size: .
J: TRBJ2-3
D: TRBD2
DNA: TGTGCCAGCAGTATAGCGGGGGGCCAGAGCACAGATACGCAGTATTTT
CDR3: CASSIAGGQSTDTQYF

V: TRBV4-2
size: few
J: TRBJ2-1
D: TRBD2
DNA: TGTGCCAGCAGCCACCCCAAAAGCGGGGGGGGGCGGGGTGAGCAGTTCTTC
CDR3: CASSHPKSGGGRGEQFF

V: TRBV11-2
size: few
J: TRBJ2-7
D: .
DNA: TGTGCCAGCAGCTTAGGGCCAGGATCACGGAGGGAGCAGTACTTC
CDR3: CASSLGPGSRREQYF

V: TRBV5-4
size: few
J: TRBJ2-1
D: TRBD2
DNA: TGTGCCAGCAGCATGAGCGGGGGGGCCAATGAGCAGTTCTTC
CDR3: CASSMSGGANEQFF

V: TRBV4-2
size: many
J: TRBJ2-1
D: .
DNA: TGTGCCAGCAGCCAAGAAGCGGGCCCCGTTGGCAATGAGCAGTTCTTC
CDR3: CASSQEAGPVGNEQFF

V: TRBV12-3/TRBV12-4
size: many
J: TRBJ1-1
D: .
DNA: TGTGCCAGCAGTAGGACAGCGAACACTGAAGCTTTCTTT
CDR3: CASSRTANTEAFF

V: TRBV27
size: few
J: TRBJ2-1
D: .
DNA: TGTGCCAGCAGCCCTCTCGACGGGAATGAGCAGTTCTTC
CDR3: CASSPLDGNEQFF

V: TRBV6-2/TRBV6-3
size: .
J: TRBJ2-4
D: .
DNA: TGTGCCAGCAGCCGGGTAGCCAAAAACATTCAGTACTTC
CDR3: CASSRVAKNIQYF

V: TRBV12-3/TRBV12-4
size: .
J: TRBJ2-1
D: TRBD2
DNA: TGTGCCAGCAGTCAACTAGCGGGGGGTCTTCGGTATGAGAAGTTCTTC
CDR3: CASSQLAGGLRYEKFF

V: TRBV11-2
size: .
J: TRBJ2-2
D: TRBD1
DNA: TGTGCCAGCAGCTTGACACGGACAGGGACCAACACCGGGGAGCTGTTTTTT
CDR3: CASSLTRTGTNTGELFF

V: TRBV7-8
size: .
J: TRBJ2-1
D: .
DNA: TGTGCCAGCAGCTTAGCGGCCGCCTCCTACAATGAGCAGTTCTTC
CDR3: CASSLAAASYNEQFF

V: TRBV3-1
size: .
J: TRBJ2-5
D: .
DNA: TGTGCCAGCAGCCAAGAGGCGGACCAGTACTTC
CDR3: CASSQEADQYF

V: TRBV20-1
size: .
J: TRBJ2-1
D: TRBD2
DNA: TGCAGTGCTAGAATAGCGGGGGGGTCCTACAATGAGCAGTTCTTC
CDR3: CSARIAGGSYNEQFF

V: TRBV29-1
size: many
J: TRBJ2-7
D: .
DNA: TGCAGCGCCCTCCGGCGGGGAGTAGACTACGAGCAGTACTTC
CDR3: CSALRRGVDYEQYF

V: TRBV12-3/TRBV12-4
size: .
J: TRBJ2-1
D: .
DNA: TGTGCCAGCAGTTTACTGAGGGGGGATGAGCAGTTCTTC
CDR3: CASSLLRGDEQFF

V: TRBV25-1
size: .
J: TRBJ2-7
D: .
DNA: TGTGCCAGCAGGGAAGGCCTCGAGCAGTACTTC
CDR3: CASREGLEQYF